The clone carrying this TCR beta chain was detected once. What it recognizes is unknown. The sample originates from a study of cytomegalovirus exposure and HLA in healthy donors. Study at large: About 85 million unique TCRs from HLA-typed donors were held in an early release of data. Broader study findings: Prediction of most subjects' HLA-A and HLA-B alleles by TCR beta sequences was reportedly accurate. Researchers had no immune exposure information except CMV serostatus available.

In the PCR, 60 Vbeta and 13 Jbeta primers were used. TCRdb's copy holds only in-frame clones and misses some; the assay was immunoSEQ multiplex PCR. The sample includes approximately 190,000 clones, over 65% of them seen just once. This CDR3 spans 17 amino acids. Deletions cut 5 bases from V and 2 bases from J, with 19 bases between. Germline V lookup: CDR1 MGHRA, CDR2 YSYEKL. This chain uses TRBV4-1 with TRBJ2-1, with D perhaps TRBD2 (5 bases). The TCR comes from a man aged 40-50 years in good health and CMV-seropositive. Sequenced input: PBMCs. CDR3 nucleotides: TGCGCCAGCAGCGAGGGTCCCAGCGGCGCGCCCTACAATGAGCAGTTCTTC. This sequence encodes CASSEGPSGAPYNEQFF.